This passage covers 16 T cell receptor beta chains from one sample sequenced in a study of blood T cell repertoires in COVID-19. The assay was immunoSEQ multiplex PCR, and TCRdb's table has in-frame clones only and misses some. This table holds 300,000 to 350,000 clones, 80% to 90% found once. Sequenced: PBMCs or T cells enriched from blood (not recorded which). All receptors derive from a man younger than 40 who had recovered from COVID-19.

The chain couples TRBV10-3 to TRBJ1-2; TRBD1 is a possible D gene (5 bases). Germline V gives CDR1 ENHRY, CDR2 SYGVKD. This CDR3 is 15 amino acids long. Trimming took off 7 bases at V and 5 bases at J, with 20 bases between the two ends. The DNA of the CDR3 is TGTGCCATCATTGCCCCAACTTCAGGGCTTTATGGCTACACCTTC. The encoded protein is CAIIAPTSGLYGYTF.

The V and J genes are TRBV5-1 and TRBJ1-5; D ambiguous. The V and J ends lost 4 bases and 7 bases respectively, with 15 bases between them. Germline V CDR1 and CDR2: SGHRS, YFSETQ. The CDR3 contains 14 residues. The CDR3, as DNA: TGCGCCAGCAGCCCGCCCCGAGGCTGGCAGCCCCAGCATTTT. Translated, it gives CASSPPRGWQPQHF.

The V call is TRBV5-4, the J call TRBJ2-2, with D perhaps TRBD2 (6 bases). V lost 4 bases, J lost 8 bases, and 15 bases lay in between. The CDR3 sequence is 14 residues long. Germline V lookup: CDR1 SGHNT, CDR2 YYREEE (reference sequence). CDR3 DNA sequence: TGTGCCAGCAGCCGGGACTGGGGAGGAGGGGAGCTGTTTTTT. It specifies CASSRDWGGGELFF.

The chain employs TRBV11-2 and TRBJ1-5; tentatively, D is TRBD1 (6 bases). Trimming took 5 bases from V and 4 from J, leaving 9 bases between them. Germline lookup yields CDR1 SGHAT and CDR2 FQNNGV. The CDR3 spans 13 residues. The CDR3 reads CASSPDRNQPQHF. The CDR3 coding sequence is TGTGCCAGCAGCCCCGACAGGAATCAGCCCCAGCATTTT. The full variable domain, completed using reference TRBV11-2 and TRBJ1-5, is EAGVAQSPRYKIIEKRQSVAFWCNPISGHATLYWYQQILGQGPKLLIQFQNNGVVDDSQLPKDRFSAERLKGVDSTLKIQPAKLEDSAVYLCASSPDRNQPQHFGDGTRLSIL.

The gene calls are TRBV3-1 (or the pseudogene TRBV3-2) and TRBJ1-1, with D perhaps TRBD1 (6 bases). This CDR3 comprises 14 residues. CDR1 and CDR2 from the germline V gene are LGHDT and YNNKEL (reference sequence). The V gene lost 4 bases and the J gene lost 7 bases, with 16 bases spanning the gap. The CDR3 DNA reads as TGTGCCAGCAGCCCGATTAGGGGGAGTCTTGAAGCTTTCTTT. This sequence encodes CASSPIRGSLEAFF.

V gene TRBV27 combines with J gene TRBJ2-3; 11 bases align to TRBD2. This CDR3 is built from 16 residues. Germline V gene data show CDR1 as MNHEY and CDR2 as SMNVEV (reference sequence). V shed 3 bases, J shed 1 base, and the junction held 3 bases outside the gene matches. CDR3 region: CASSLLLAGGTDTQYF. The CDR3 DNA reads TGTGCCAGCAGTTTGTTACTAGCGGGGGGCACAGATACGCAGTATTTT.

The genes are TRBV27 and TRBJ1-2; a possible D gene is TRBD1 (5 bases). Trimming removed 7 bases at V and 3 bases at J, with 12 bases between. The CDR3 runs to 13 residues. Germline CDR1 is MNHEY and CDR2 is SMNVEV (reference sequence). As DNA, the CDR3 is TGTGCCAGCAAAAGGGGCGATGACTATGGCTACACCTTC. This gives the protein CASKRGDDYGYTF.

J is TRBJ2-1 and V is TRBV7-9, with D unclear. This CDR3 has 13 amino acids. Trimming stripped 7 bases from V and 5 bases from J, with 12 bases between. Germline CDR1 and CDR2: SEHNR and FQNEAQ (reference sequence). CDR3 nucleotide sequence: TGTGCCAGCAACTCGGAGAAGAACAATGAGCAGTTCTTC. It specifies CASNSEKNNEQFF.

The rearrangement joins TRBV29-1 to TRBJ1-1, with 7 bases matching TRBD1. The CDR3 is made up of 15 amino acids. V was clipped by 5 bases and J by 0 bases; unmatched bases: 9. Looked up from germline, CDR1 is SQVTM and CDR2 is ANQGSEA. CDR3 nucleotides: TGCAGCGTTTCTCCCGGGACAGCTATGAACACTGAAGCTTTCTTT. Translated, it gives CSVSPGTAMNTEAFF.

This clone was detected many times. The rearrangement links TRBV6-2 or TRBV6-3 to TRBJ2-6; D possibly corresponds to TRBD1 (5 bases). The CDR3 sequence is 15 residues long. Trimming shortened V by 5 bases and J by 0 bases, and 8 bases separated the two germline ends. Germline values: CDR1 MNHEY, CDR2 SVGEGT. The CDR3 DNA reads TGTGCCAGCAGTGCGACAGACTCTGGGGCCAACGTCCTGACTTTC. It translates to CASSATDSGANVLTF.

This rearrangement joins TRBV5-1 to TRBJ2-5; 11 bases line up with TRBD2. V lost 4 bases, J lost 4 bases, and 9 bases stayed unmatched. In germline, CDR1 is SGHRS, CDR2 YFSETQ. The CDR3 extends over 16 amino acids. In DNA, the CDR3 is TGCGCCAGCAGCCCTGGACTAGCGGGTTGGGGAGAGACCCAGTACTTC. It is translated as CASSPGLAGWGETQYF.

The rearrangement joins TRBV24-1 to TRBJ2-3; 10 positions match TRBD1. The CDR3 contains 18 residues. CDR1 is KGHDR and CDR2 is SFDVKD in the germline V gene. With 3 bases clipped from V and 1 base from J, the junction kept 9 bases outside the gene matches. The chain's CDR3 is CATSDPQVGTGGTDTQYF. CDR3 nucleotide sequence: TGTGCCACCAGTGATCCGCAAGTCGGGACAGGGGGCACAGATACGCAGTATTTT.

This chain uses TRBV11-2 with TRBJ1-2; 12 nucleotides align to TRBD1. Trimming cost V 5 bases and J 7 bases; bases outside gene matches: 8. The germline V gene encodes CDR1 SGHAT and CDR2 FQNNGV. This CDR3 region has 15 residues. The CDR3 nucleotides are TGTGCCAGCAGCCCTAGCTGGGACAGGGGGCTTGGCTACACCTTC. Its protein is CASSPSWDRGLGYTF.

The rearrangement joins TRBV30 to TRBJ1-1; D remains ambiguous. The CDR3 spans 12 residues. Trimming removed 4 bases at V and 0 bases at J, with 6 bases between. Germline CDR1 is GTSNPN and CDR2 is SVGIG (reference sequence). The CDR3 loop is CAWMELNTEAFF. CDR3 DNA sequence: TGTGCCTGGATGGAGCTGAACACTGAAGCTTTCTTT.

This rearrangement joins TRBV12-5 to TRBJ1-4; 11 bases map to TRBD1. V trimming: 6 bases; J trimming: 3 bases; junction bases outside the gene matches: 3. This CDR3 region has 15 residues. CDR1 is LGHNT, CDR2 FRNRAP, per germline. This CDR3 is CASGQGQGANEKLFF. The CDR3 DNA is TGTGCTAGTGGCCAGGGACAGGGGGCTAATGAAAAACTGTTTTTT.

The genes are TRBV9 and TRBJ1-2, with 10 bases that match TRBD1. The CDR3 is 14 residues long. Germline CDR1 and CDR2: SGDLS and YYNGEE. With V trimmed by 5 bases and J by 1 base, 2 bases remained unmatched. DNA of the CDR3: TGTGCCAGCAGACGGACAGGGGGTAACTATGGCTACACCTTC. This gives the protein CASRRTGGNYGYTF.